This T cell receptor (beta chain) was documented in a study of blood T cell repertoires in COVID-19. Study as a whole: Acute and convalescent COVID-19 samples came from the United States, Italy and Spain.

Germline CDR1 is MNHEY and CDR2 is SMNVEV (reference sequence). V was cut by 8 bases and J by 3 bases, with 22 bases left in between. This CDR3 comprises 16 residues. A few counts support this clone. Under the authors' procedure: Reference gene primers were amplified, and this amplification served to estimate nucleated cell counts. Assay: immunoSEQ multiplex PCR; the TCRdb copy retains only in-frame clones and omits some. V and J calls and clone size come straight from that table; D and trimming were deduced from the DNA. This table has roughly 80,000 clones, under 80% appearing once. The V call is TRBV27, the J call TRBJ1-1, with D tentatively TRBD1 (6 bases). The sample taken for sequencing was peripheral blood. This receptor was taken from a human donor in a cohort sampled during active COVID-19. The CDR3 sequence is CASGTPNREGYTEAFF. The DNA for the CDR3 is TGTGCCAGCGGCACACCGAACAGGGAAGGGTACACTGAAGCTTTCTTT.